This TCR beta chain is drawn from a study of T cell responses to AZD1222 COVID-19 vaccine. Germline-derived CDR1 and CDR2 are SGHRS and YFSETQ. The CDR3 has 13 amino acids. The ends lost 4 bases at V and 8 bases at J; junction bases unmatched: 8. Data came from immunoSEQ multiplex PCR; TCRdb stores just in-frame clones and leaves some out. The sample lists about 85,000 clones, about 88% occurring once. Study-wide points: AZD1222 recipients seropositive at baseline numbered only five to seven.

On this clone: Its antigen is as yet unknown.

The chain employs TRBV5-1 and TRBJ1-2, with TRBD1 matching over 7 bases. This receptor was obtained from an adult in good health. Sequenced here: peripheral blood, sampled on day 0 of AZD1222 vaccination. CDR3 sequence: CASSRDSYRGYTF. DNA of the CDR3: TGCGCCAGCAGCCGGGACAGCTATCGGGGCTACACCTTC.